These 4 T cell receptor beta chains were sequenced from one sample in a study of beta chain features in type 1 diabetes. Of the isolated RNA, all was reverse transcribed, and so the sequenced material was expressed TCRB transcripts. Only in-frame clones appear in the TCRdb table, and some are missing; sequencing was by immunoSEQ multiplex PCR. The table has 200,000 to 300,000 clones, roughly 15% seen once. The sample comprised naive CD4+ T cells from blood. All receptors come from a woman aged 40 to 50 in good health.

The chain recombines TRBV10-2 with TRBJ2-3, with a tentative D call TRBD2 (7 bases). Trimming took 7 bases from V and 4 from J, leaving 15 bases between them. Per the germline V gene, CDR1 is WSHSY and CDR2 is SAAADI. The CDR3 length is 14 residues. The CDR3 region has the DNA TGCGCCAGCAAGGCGGGGGCCCCCCCAGATACGCAGTATTTT. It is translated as CASKAGAPPDTQYF.

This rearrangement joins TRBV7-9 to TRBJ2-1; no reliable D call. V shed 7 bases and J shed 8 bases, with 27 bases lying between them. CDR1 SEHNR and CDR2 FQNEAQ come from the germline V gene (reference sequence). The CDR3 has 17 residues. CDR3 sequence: CASIGSRTILNWHEQFF. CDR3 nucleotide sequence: TGTGCCAGCATTGGTAGCCGCACCATACTTAATTGGCATGAGCAGTTCTTC.

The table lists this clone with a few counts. For the CDR3, the DNA is TGTGCCAGGACTACGACAGGGGGGCAAGGAGAGCAGTACTTC. Translating gives CARTTTGGQGEQYF. The V and J genes are TRBV2 and TRBJ2-7, with 9 bases aligning to TRBD1. The V gene's germline CDR1 is SNHLY and CDR2 FYNNEI. After removal of 9 bases from V and 7 bases from J, the junction contained 13 bases not matched to a gene. CDR3 size: 14 residues.

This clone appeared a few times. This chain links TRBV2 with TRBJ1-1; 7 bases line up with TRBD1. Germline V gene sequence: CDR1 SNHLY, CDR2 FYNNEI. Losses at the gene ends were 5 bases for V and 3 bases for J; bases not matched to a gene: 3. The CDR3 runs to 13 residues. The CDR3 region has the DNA TGTGCCAGCAGTAATACAGGGGACACTGAAGCTTTCTTT. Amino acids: CASSNTGDTEAFF.